The 11 T cell receptor beta chains below all came from one sample that was sequenced in a study of Ad26.COV2.S vaccination and SARS-CoV-2 variants. Sequencing was performed with immunoSEQ multiplex PCR; in TCRdb, only in-frame clones are kept and a portion is missing. Here the sample spans under 500,000 clones, roughly 90% being singletons. The treatment is: some 20 received Ad26.COV2.S at low or high dose, single or two shots; about 5 received placebo; per-sample allocation not given. The samples date from day 63 after the first vaccine or placebo injection. Sequenced material: peripheral blood, taken in a trial of Ad26.COV2.S vaccine versus placebo. The receptor source for this set is a person between 18 and 60 years old who received the Ad26.COV2.S COVID-19 vaccine or a placebo.

V usage is TRBV5-6 and J usage is TRBJ2-7; D not resolved. The V end was cut by 4 bases, the J end by 0 bases, with 14 bases between. The CDR3 covers 15 residues. The germline V gene encodes CDR1 SGHDT and CDR2 YYEEEE. The CDR3 sequence: CASSQGALSSYEQYF. CDR3 nucleotide sequence: TGTGCCAGCAGCCAAGGAGCCTTGAGCTCCTACGAGCAGTACTTC.

This clone was found once. CDR3 residues: CASSANNYGYTF. CDR3 coding DNA: TGCGCCAGCAGTGCAAATAACTATGGCTACACCTTC. The gene calls are TRBV10-2 and TRBJ1-2, with D uncertain. This CDR3 region has 12 residues. Trimming shortened V by 4 bases and J by 1 base, and 4 bases separated the two germline ends. The V gene's germline CDR1 is WSHSY and CDR2 SAAADI.

This clone was counted once. The J gene is TRBJ1-3, the V gene TRBV9, with 9 bases fitting TRBD1. The CDR3 runs to 16 residues. Germline values: CDR1 SGDLS, CDR2 YYNGEE. J was trimmed by 0 bases and V by 3 bases; bases with no gene match: 4. The CDR3 region is CASSAGQGPSGNTIYF. CDR3 nucleotides: TGTGCCAGCAGCGCAGGACAGGGGCCCTCTGGAAACACCATATATTTT.

This chain joins TRBV6-5 and TRBJ2-7; a possible D gene is TRBD1 (7 bases). The CDR3 loop spans 14 amino acids. The V gene lost 1 base and the J gene lost 3 bases, with 10 bases spanning the gap. The germline V gene encodes CDR1 MNHEY and CDR2 SVGAGI. The CDR3 DNA sequence: TGTGCCAGCAGTTACTTGCAGGGGGGCTACGAGCAGTACTTC. This gives the protein CASSYLQGGYEQYF.

V and J are TRBV6-2 or TRBV6-3 and TRBJ2-3; 10 positions match TRBD2. The CDR3 sequence is 16 residues long. CDR1 MNHEY and CDR2 SVGEGT come from the germline V gene. The ends lost 5 bases at V and 4 bases at J; junction bases unmatched: 9. CDR3 region: CASSGRAGGLSDTQYF. Here the CDR3 DNA reads TGTGCCAGCAGTGGGCGAGCGGGGGGGTTATCAGATACGCAGTATTTT.

The rearrangement joins TRBV7-9 to TRBJ1-5; D not resolved. CDR1 SEHNR and CDR2 FQNEAQ come from the germline V gene (reference sequence). V dropped 0 bases and J dropped 6 bases, with 3 bases sitting between them. The CDR3 length is 12 residues. The CDR3 DNA follows: TGTGCCAGCAGCTTAGCGTTTCAGCCCCAGCATTTT. Residues: CASSLAFQPQHF.

The rearrangement joins TRBV7-2 to TRBJ2-7; possibly TRBD2 for D (6 bases). The germline V gene encodes CDR1 SGHTA and CDR2 FQGNSA. V shed 1 base and J shed 2 bases, with 12 bases lying between them. The CDR3 loop spans 15 amino acids. This chain's CDR3 is CASSLDGTLPYEQYF. DNA for the CDR3: TGTGCCAGCAGCTTAGACGGGACTCTACCCTACGAGCAGTACTTC.

The chain carries TRBV30 and TRBJ2-4; D not resolved. The CDR3 length is 12 residues. Germline-derived CDR1 and CDR2 are GTSNPN and SVGIG (reference sequence). Trimming left V 0 bases short and J 5 bases short, with 5 bases between. In DNA, the CDR3 is TGTGCCTGGAGTGTAAAGGAAAACATTCAGTACTTC. Translation gives CAWSVKENIQYF. Filled out from reference TRBV30 and TRBJ2-4, the complete variable domain reads SQTIHQWPATLVQPVGSPLSLECTVEGTSNPNLYWYRQAAGRGLQLLFYSVGIGQISSEVPQNLSASRPQDRQFILSSKKLLLSDSGFYLCAWSVKENIQYFGAGTRLSVL.

This rearrangement joins TRBV7-8 to TRBJ2-3, with 11 bases fitting TRBD2. The CDR3 totals 17 residues. The germline gives CDR1 SGHVS, CDR2 FQNEAQ. V shed 0 bases and J 3 bases; nucleotides not matched to a gene: 5. The CDR3 DNA sequence: TGTGCCAGCAGCTTAGCCTCACTAGCGGGAGCTACAGATACGCAGTATTTT. Its translation: CASSLASLAGATDTQYF.

The gene calls are TRBV9 and TRBJ2-7, with a weak D call TRBD1 (6 bases). Germline V gives CDR1 SGDLS, CDR2 YYNGEE. Trimming cost V 4 bases and J 3 bases, with 17 bases left between them. This CDR3 contains 15 residues. The CDR3 here is CASSPWDKHYYEQYF. The CDR3, as DNA: TGTGCCAGCAGCCCATGGGACAAGCACTACTACGAGCAGTACTTC.

The chain is built from TRBV4-3 and TRBJ1-2, with 7 bases matching TRBD1. Germline assignment: CDR1 LGHNA and CDR2 YSLEER. The CDR3 spans 15 residues. Unmatched junction bases numbered 5, after V lost 0 bases and J lost 4 bases. DNA of the CDR3: TGCGCCAGCAGCCAAGAACCCAGGGGGGGCTATGGCTACACCTTC. The encoded protein is CASSQEPRGGYGYTF.